This entry features one T cell receptor (beta chain) sequence. As yet, its antigen is unknown. This sample stems from a study of T cell clonotyping in hematopoietic cell transplantation. Time point meaning: recipient sample about 28 days before transplant, after cytoreduction. Study-level findings and limits: Recipient TCR diversity dropped after transplant; expanded clonotypes rose from day 30 to 180. CD4 and CD8 repertoire contributions could not be separated without sorting.

The V and J ends lost 5 bases and 6 bases, in that order; junction bases with no gene match: 10. The CDR3 consists of 15 residues. Looked up from germline, CDR1 is GTSNPN and CDR2 is SVGIG (reference sequence). Method: immunoSEQ multiplex PCR; TCRdb's copy keeps in-frame clones and lacks some. The sample includes more than 70,000 clones, approximately 95% of them seen just once. V is TRBV30 and J is TRBJ1-3; 10 positions agree with TRBD1. Sample: peripheral blood mononuclear cells, taken before stem cell transplant. The clonotype comes from a woman between 50 and 59 years old with acute myeloid leukemia. Some clones in this sample may be carry-over from other donors' samples. The CDR3 region has the DNA TGTGCCTGGGGCCGCGGCGGGACAGGGGAAAACACCATATATTTT. This encodes CAWGRGGTGENTIYF.